Sequencing of this T cell receptor beta chain was carried out in a study of cytomegalovirus exposure and HLA in healthy donors (dated by TCRdb to about 2017). A note on the overall study: An earlier analysis of some 600 of the donors reported about 260 Gb of sequence data and around 100 million unique TCR beta sequences obtained from about 170 million T cells. An early release that covered roughly 600 HLA-typed donors contained approximately 300 gigabases of sequencing data and tens of millions of unique TCR sequences. Among the roughly 400 genotyped donors, approximately 82% belonged to the genetic ancestry cluster associated with self-reported Caucasian donors. The study aimed to test whether signatures of past pathogen exposure could be identified by cataloging public T cell receptors. Using immunosequencing, the study profiled T cell repertoires from 500 to 800 subjects and related those repertoires to cytomegalovirus serostatus. Along with the roughly 710-subject first cohort, a separate validation cohort of over a hundred different subjects was used. High-throughput TCR immunosequencing, statistical association of individual TCRs with disease status, and machine learning were combined to predict cytomegalovirus infection status. A later analysis re-examined previously published TCR beta repertoires from more than 600 donors and added high-resolution HLA genotyping to investigate patterns of TCR occurrence. In the later analysis, no new phenotypic data were used to find candidate immune exposures; instead, reliance was placed on TCR beta sequences and their occurrence across donors. In an earlier analysis of roughly 600 of the donors, high-throughput TCR beta sequencing was used to judge whether each TCR beta V gene segment behaved as functional or pseudogenic. Alongside the repertoire data, information on donor age, sex, ethnicity and CMV serostatus was compiled. A later genetic analysis used genome-wide SNP genotypes for 398 of the 666 donors, treating that subset as a discovery cohort. All discovery cohort repertoires had been generated on a single sequencing platform. Class I and class II HLA loci were covered by the typing at four-digit resolution. The number of donors typed differed by locus, with roughly 629-640 for A, B, C, DRB1 and DQB1, roughly 550 for DQA1, 600 to 610 for DPA1, and 400 to 490 for DPB1. Five DR-DQ haplotypes were treated as single units for association and clustering because of strong linkage in the cohort. Across 398 genotyped donors of the cohort, an average of roughly 230,000 unique TCR beta nucleotide sequences per donor were sequenced, and approximately 17% of those sequences were non-productive. What the study reported, not specific to this receptor: Three of the identified cytomegalovirus-associated TCR beta chains were confirmed in vitro to be specific for cytomegalovirus antigens. According to a later genetic analysis, donors in an Asian-associated ancestry cluster had fewer N-insertions in productive TCRs than the approximately 670-donor mean. Because HLA typing was missing for some donors at each locus, association tests included only the typed subset. A later analysis found that most CMV-associated TCR beta chains appeared HLA-restricted, with HLA associations seemingly driven largely by CMV exposure. Sequencing depth was assumed to be roughly uniform across donors in the presence/absence analyses, though that assumption may not hold. A further reported finding was that TCR beta sequences accurately predicted the HLA-A and HLA-B alleles for most subjects in the first cohort. The study gave a list of about 170 TCR beta chains associated with cytomegalovirus. Immune exposure information for the cohort was limited to CMV serostatus. In this cohort, only TCR beta chains were sequenced, and detectable features were limited by the absence of alpha or paired-chain data. Cytomegalovirus status was reported to be diagnosed by the classifier with high specificity and sensitivity in both the original and validation cohorts. According to a later analysis, parvovirus B19, influenza, CMV and Epstein-Barr virus appeared linked to several top co-occurrence clusters. In an earlier analysis of approximately 600 of the donors, most TCR beta V segments were observed in productive rearrangements about 90% or about 30% of the time, broadly matching IMGT annotations. Across donors, most TCR sequences were observed very rarely, whereas some public TCRs were present in many individuals. Assigning TCR associations to individual alleles was difficult when HLA alleles, especially DR and DQ, strongly co-occurred. According to a later analysis, TCR association rates differed among HLA loci, with DRB1 alleles showing the most associated TCRs and HLA-C alleles showing the fewest. Correlated functional status among segregating V segments might reflect linkage disequilibrium, but an unknown experimental factor could not be ruled out. Specific HLA alleles were associated with 15,000 to 20,000 TCR beta sequences at a false discovery rate of 0.05 in a later analysis. In a later genetic analysis, a missense DCLRE1C variant was associated with V-gene and J-gene trimming of TCR beta chains, and the association was replicated in an independent cohort. Some IMGT-functional V segments, including TRBV6-2 and TRBV6-3, could not be distinguished by the 87-base-pair reads and were therefore excluded. It was suggested by the authors that the approach could potentially be generalized to other disease states and immunological phenotypes. Because counts were too low, around 18 rarely observed V segments, including chromosome 9 orphons, were left out of the earlier analysis of about 620 of the donors. In a later analysis, HLA-associated TCR beta chains showed more clonal expansion and lower generation probabilities than non-associated chains that were equally common. A cluster of highly shared sequence variants was judged likely to be a technical artifact of the sequencing pipeline.

The cohort was made up of 500 to 800 healthy bone marrow donors. At the time of sampling, every cohort member was nominally healthy, though immune exposures that went unrecorded were likely present. The donor tested CMV seronegative, placing the donor among the 350 or so seronegative members of the cohort. A peripheral blood sample was collected from each donor, and TCR beta sequencing was performed on peripheral blood mononuclear cells. The Qiagen DNeasy Blood Extraction Kit was used to extract genomic DNA from the blood cell samples. The junction shows trimming of 2 bases on V and 1 base on J, and the gene matches do not reach 1 base of it. Looking up the germline V gene yields CDR1 SGHTS and CDR2 YDEGEE. Including cysteine and phenylalanine, the CDR3 has 14 amino acids. Only the CDR3 DNA is retained, 42 bases long and in frame from the first base. The library relied on the immunoSEQ multiplex PCR assay. The multiplex PCR relied on a mix of 60 forward primers for TCR Vbeta segments and 13 reverse primers for TCR Jbeta segments. The CDR3 region of rearranged TCR beta genes was amplified from genomic DNA with a multiplex PCR assay. The amplified TCR beta libraries were sequenced on the Illumina HiSeq System as 87-base-pair reads. The published analysis was carried out like this. In a later analysis, tens of millions of unique TCR beta chains were counted across the roughly 610 repertoires, and roughly 10 million of these chains were shared by at least two donors. Raw reads were error-corrected and collapsed into unique sequences by a nearest-neighbor algorithm in which closely related sequences were merged to remove PCR and sequencing errors. CDR3 sequences were aligned to IMGT reference sequences to assign V, D and J gene segments. For a sequence to be retained, a match of at least six nucleotides to both a V gene segment and a J gene segment was required. A rearrangement was called productive if the CDR3 had no stop codons and remained in frame with V and J, and every other rearrangement was called non-productive. Following IMGT convention, CDR3 was defined as the stretch from the second conserved V-encoded cysteine to the conserved J-encoded phenylalanine. Sequences without an unambiguous match to a single V gene segment were excluded from the earlier analysis of 587 of the donors. An earlier analysis of 550 to 650 of the donors classified V segments as functional when productive rearrangements were above 56.7% and as segregating when the standard deviation between donors was above 5%. A statistical classification framework was built for diagnosing cytomegalovirus status from the catalog of TCR beta chain sequences. In a later analysis, V and J genes were assigned by comparing TCR nucleotide sequences against IMGT/GENE-DB human TR gene sequences. The TCRdist pipeline was used in a later analysis to assign CDR3 sequences and most-parsimonious VDJ recombination scenarios. In a later analysis, every TCR beta chain was defined by the combination of its CDR3 amino acid sequence and its V-gene family, and reads without a unique V-gene family were dropped. To address suspected cross-contamination and a sequencing artifact, a later analysis removed several hundred highly shared, low-generation-probability nucleotide sequences. In a later analysis, a clonal expansion index was calculated for each public chain from normalized within-repertoire ranks of inferred template counts. In a later analysis, generation probabilities were computed using a VDJ recombination model fitted to out-of-frame rearrangements, and the results were checked against IGoR. Hypergeometric tests were used in a later analysis to score TCR-TCR, TCR-HLA and TCR-CMV co-occurrence, with a repertoire-size bias correction applied to the TCR pairs. In a later analysis, false discovery rates were estimated by permuting HLA or CMV assignments 20 times. In a later analysis, co-occurring TCRs were grouped with DBSCAN, and TCRdist sequence similarity was added when clustering was performed within HLA-allele-positive subsets. Repertoires with fewer than 30,000 or more than 120,000 public chains, plus five repertoires with anomalous nucleotide sharing, were excluded from co-occurrence clustering. Imported from immuneACCESS, the table was reduced by TCRdb to in-frame sequences with V and J called. These copies leave out some clones; in studies compared against another copy, an unresolved V gene accounts for under half, and the cause of the remainder is not known. V and J calls and clone size are copied from that table; D and trimming were computed from the DNA. The sample includes around 150,000 clones, with 84% observed a single time. More than 2% of the sample goes to the ten largest clones.

On this clone itself: Its specific antigen is unknown. Base qualities are not recorded, but no much larger clone differs from it by a single base.

The rearrangement combines TRBV5-8 with TRBJ2-3, with 7 middle bases fitting TRBD1. The sample taken for sequencing was PBMCs. This receptor was identified in a boy younger than 10 in good health and CMV-seronegative. The CDR3 is CASSFGTGTDTQYF. At the DNA level, the sequence is TGTGCCAGCAGCTTCGGGACAGGCACAGATACGCAGTATTTT.